One T cell receptor (beta chain) is described in this entry. Its antigen remains unknown. The authors made TCR cDNA by 5'RACE template switching, adding a universal primer site and UMIs. Using its own MiXCR run on the 5' RACE reads, TCRdb lists one record per CDR3 protein. The table shows 550,000 to 750,000 distinct CDR3 sequences, with roughly 12% occurring only once. This sample stems from a study of T cells after yellow fever vaccination. The study's findings and limits: Researchers noted that a small share of clonotypes showed up in both CD4 and CD8 compartments. Contamination by abundant bulk-population clonotypes could be present in FACS-sorted repertoires. The secondary response peaked faster, at day 5 versus 15, but was weaker.

CDR3 length: 13 residues. The V gene lost 1 base and the J gene lost 5 bases, with 6 bases spanning the gap. In germline, CDR1 is LGHNA, CDR2 YSLEER. V usage is TRBV4-3 and J usage is TRBJ1-5; D is unresolved. The sample here was PBMCs, taken on the day of the yellow fever booster vaccination. The clonotype was recovered from a man aged 25 to 40 who received the YFV17D yellow fever vaccine. The CDR3 DNA reads TGCGCCAGCAGCCAAGGGGTATATCAGCCCCAGCATTTT. Translating gives CASSQGVYQPQHF.